This T cell receptor beta chain was captured in a study of T-cell reconstitution after alpha-beta-depleted transplantation in children. Notes on the study in general: Surviving recipient T cells and intrathymic progenitors accounted for some patients' high TCRbeta diversity at day 60. By one year post-transplant, T-cell counts and diversity largely arose from T cells that were newly produced. Reportedly, only several hundred clones from non-depleted graft cells drove alpha-beta T-cell counts at about two months.

This clonotype appeared a few times. The antigen is not known. Germline V gene data show CDR1 as SGHDT and CDR2 as YYEEEE. J gave up 4 bases and V 0 bases, and 10 bases lay outside the gene matches. CDR3 length: 17 residues. Unique molecular identifiers were incorporated when the TCRbeta library was constructed. TCRdb passed the PCR reads through MiXCR, listing each CDR3 protein once. The sample shows 450,000 to 600,000 distinct CDR3 sequences, about 10% of them seen only once. This TCR came from a child under 10 years old with inherited bone marrow failure, due to receive a stem cell transplant. V gene TRBV5-6 combines with J gene TRBJ1-5, with 7 bases matching TRBD1. Sequenced here: PBMCs, sampled before TCRalphabeta/CD19-depleted stem cell transplant. The CDR3 sequence is CASSLDRGGAGNQPQHF. CDR3 bases: TGTGCCAGCAGCTTGGACCGAGGGGGCGCCGGGAATCAGCCCCAGCATTTT. Supplemented by reference TRBV5-6 and TRBJ1-5, the full variable domain reads DAGVTQSPTHLIKTRGQQVTLRCSPKSGHDTVSWYQQALGQGPQFIFQYYEEEERQRGNFPDRFSGHQFPNYSSELNVNALLLGDSALYLCASSLDRGGAGNQPQHFGDGTRLSIL.